This T cell receptor beta chain was profiled in a study of cytomegalovirus exposure and HLA in healthy donors. Whole-study findings and limits: There were a few CMV-associated chains whose specificity for CMV antigens was confirmed in vitro.

CDR1 and CDR2 (germline): MNHEY, SVGAGI. CDR3 size: 11 residues. The germline V and J ends were trimmed by 8 bases and 6 bases, with 7 bases remaining between them. To note about this clone: Antigen: not known.

PCR was performed using 60 Vbeta and 13 Jbeta primers. Libraries were prepared by immunoSEQ multiplex PCR; TCRdb keeps only in-frame clonotypes and omits some of them. The data show around 78,000 clones, 60% to 85% seen once. The TCR was taken from a male donor in good health and CMV-seronegative. This rearrangement joins TRBV6-5 to TRBJ2-2; D gene unclear. Sequencing was carried out using PBMCs. The CDR3 spells CASDRAGELFF. Written as DNA, the CDR3 is TGTGCCAGCGATCGGGCCGGGGAGCTGTTTTTT.